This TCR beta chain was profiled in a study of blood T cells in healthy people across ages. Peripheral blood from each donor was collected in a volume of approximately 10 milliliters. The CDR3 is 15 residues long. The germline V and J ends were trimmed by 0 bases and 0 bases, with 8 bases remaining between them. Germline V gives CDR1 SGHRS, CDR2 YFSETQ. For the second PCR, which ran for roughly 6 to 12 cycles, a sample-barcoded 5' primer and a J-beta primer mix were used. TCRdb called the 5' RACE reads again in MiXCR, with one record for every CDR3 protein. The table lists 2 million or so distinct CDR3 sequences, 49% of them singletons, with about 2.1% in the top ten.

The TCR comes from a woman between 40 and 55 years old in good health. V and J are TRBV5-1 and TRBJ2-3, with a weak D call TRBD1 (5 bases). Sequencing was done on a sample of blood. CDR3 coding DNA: TGCGCCAGCAGCTTGGACAGGAGTAGCACAGATACGCAGTATTTT. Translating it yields CASSLDRSSTDTQYF.